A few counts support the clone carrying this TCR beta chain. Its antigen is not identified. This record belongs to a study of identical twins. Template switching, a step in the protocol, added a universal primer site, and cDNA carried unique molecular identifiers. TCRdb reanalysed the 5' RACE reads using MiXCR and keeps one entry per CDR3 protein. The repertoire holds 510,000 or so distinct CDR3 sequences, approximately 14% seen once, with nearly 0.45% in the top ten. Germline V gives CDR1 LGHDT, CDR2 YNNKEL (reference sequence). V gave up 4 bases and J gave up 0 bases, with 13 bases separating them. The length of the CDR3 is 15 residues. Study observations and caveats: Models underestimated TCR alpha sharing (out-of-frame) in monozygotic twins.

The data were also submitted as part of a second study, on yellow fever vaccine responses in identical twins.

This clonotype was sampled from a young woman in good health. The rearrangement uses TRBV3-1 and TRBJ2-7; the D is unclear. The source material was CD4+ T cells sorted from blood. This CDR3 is CASSRTPKGSYEQYF. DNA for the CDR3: TGTGCCAGCAGCCGGACCCCCAAGGGCTCCTACGAGCAGTACTTC.